Listed below are T cell receptor beta chains from one sample, sequenced in a study of T-cell reconstitution after alpha-beta-depleted transplantation in children. TCRdb fed the PCR reads into MiXCR, producing one record per CDR3 protein. The data contain about 600,000 distinct CDR3 sequences, 20% to 25% of them singletons. Here the sequenced sample was PBMCs, mostly from graft donor cells, taken 360 days after TCRalphabeta/CD19-depleted stem cell transplant. The receptor set was obtained from a boy less than two years old who had a stem cell transplant for acute myeloid leukemia, so the T cells may come from the graft donor. CDR3s leave out the opening cysteine and the closing phenylalanine or tryptophan. The D gene is left open where the match is weak. Clone size is given for some rows only: seen once, a few or many times, or a class if the clone is expanded.

clone_size j_call d_call v_call cdr3_aa
many TRBJ2-3 . TRBV20-1 SASGGYATDTQY
many TRBJ1-2 . TRBV18 ASSPRDGYT
few TRBJ2-7 TRBD1 TRBV6-1 ASSGDRGTLYEQY
few TRBJ1-2 . TRBV6-1 ASSRQAHYGYT
. TRBJ2-5 TRBD1 TRBV2 ASSERTGVIETQY
many TRBJ2-6 . TRBV12-3/TRBV12-4 ASRYRAGANVLT
once TRBJ2-3 TRBD2 TRBV24-1 ATSLGGISTDTQY
many TRBJ2-1 TRBD1 TRBV9 ASTLTGGSYNEQF
few TRBJ1-1 TRBD1 TRBV6-2/TRBV6-3 ASSYPGQGSTEAF
few TRBJ1-2 TRBD1 TRBV2 ASSVWDTGGGGYT
. TRBJ1-1 . TRBV6-2/TRBV6-3 ASRDIQGNTEAF
. TRBJ2-1 TRBD1 TRBV27 ASSPRDRGRNEQF
. TRBJ2-7 . TRBV12-3/TRBV12-4 ASSVGPPSYEQY
. TRBJ2-5 TRBD2 TRBV5-1 ASSSQTSGGLETQY
. TRBJ2-3 . TRBV10-3 AIREGRHTDTQY
. TRBJ2-3 . TRBV5-6 ASSEDGQSTDTQY
many TRBJ2-3 . TRBV7-2 ASSLVPRGADTQY
many TRBJ2-2 . TRBV7-9 ASSLPGSGELF
. TRBJ2-1 TRBD2 TRBV24-1 ATSEASGTSSYNEQF
few TRBJ1-1 TRBD1 TRBV6-6 ASSLTGGLEAF
. TRBJ2-7 TRBD1 TRBV7-8 ASSLIQGAGEQY
. TRBJ2-3 TRBD2 TRBV6-5 ASSSSGGAIDTQY
. TRBJ2-1 . TRBV20-1 SAEGGAYNEQF
few TRBJ1-6 TRBD1 TRBV12-3/TRBV12-4 ASSRGTGRGSPLH
. TRBJ2-2 . TRBV28 ASSFDPRDKNTGELF
. TRBJ2-1 TRBD1 TRBV12-3/TRBV12-4 ASREGGPSSYNEQF
many TRBJ2-7 . TRBV29-1 SVEDTGAYEQY
few TRBJ2-7 . TRBV20-1 SAIASSYEQY
. TRBJ2-5 TRBD1 TRBV23-1 ASSHLQARGETQY
many TRBJ2-7 . TRBV29-1 SVDSGSYEQY
many TRBJ1-4 . TRBV5-1 ASSFGSSNEKLF
few TRBJ2-1 . TRBV20-1 SAEGLFDEQF
once TRBJ2-1 . TRBV20-1 SARSSTGSSYNEQF
. TRBJ2-5 TRBD2 TRBV11-2 ASSSTSGIETQY
few TRBJ2-3 . TRBV6-1 ATRGRRTDTQY
many TRBJ2-3 . TRBV20-1 SAPTDTQY
. TRBJ2-2 . TRBV6-1 ASSGTGTGELF
. TRBJ2-6 . TRBV11-2 ASSFGRLQAGANVLT
many TRBJ1-6 . TRBV7-2 ASSSSNSPLH
many TRBJ1-5 . TRBV2 ASSSPSFGDQPQH
. TRBJ2-7 . TRBV11-2 ASGSGTLSYEQY
many TRBJ2-7 TRBD1 TRBV4-3 ASSPRQGAQAEQY
few TRBJ2-3 TRBD2 TRBV15 ATSRDGLARTDTQY
few TRBJ2-1 TRBD2 TRBV20-1 SASGGLFVNEQF
few TRBJ2-3 TRBD2 TRBV6-1 ASSDGLAPPTDTQY
. TRBJ1-6 . TRBV20-1 SVSSSYNSPLH
once TRBJ2-5 TRBD1 TRBV3-1 ASSQGVEWDRSRETQY
few TRBJ2-7 TRBD1 TRBV20-1 SATDRGLNEQY
. TRBJ2-7 . TRBV28 ASSLVTWGESSYEQY
. TRBJ2-1 TRBD1 TRBV9 ASSVGLGGYVNEQF
many TRBJ1-4 . TRBV28 ASSLQTKLATNEKLF
. TRBJ2-2 . TRBV12-3/TRBV12-4 ASSLSAGANTGELF
. TRBJ1-2 . TRBV20-1 SAGPLSGYT